Below are 21 T cell receptor beta chains sequenced from a single sample in a study of T cells in Graves' hyperthyroidism and ophthalmopathy. What was amplified from RNA transcripts were TCR beta CDR3 regions. HTBI primers drove first-round RT-PCR of the TCR CDR3. TCRdb re-analysed the multiplex PCR reads in MiXCR, keeping a single row per CDR3 protein. This sample yields about 700,000 distinct CDR3 sequences, of which 40% to 55% are seen a single time; less than 9% belongs to the top ten. Material: peripheral blood or thyroid tissue (not recorded which). The receptors were sampled from an adult man with Graves' disease, either hyperthyroidism or ophthalmopathy (not recorded which).

The V and J genes are TRBV19 and TRBJ2-7, with 7 nucleotides matching TRBD1. The CDR3 loop spans 15 amino acids. V gave up 5 bases and J gave up 3 bases; unmatched junction bases: 10. Germline V gene data show CDR1 as LNHDA and CDR2 as SQIVND (reference sequence). For the CDR3, the DNA is TGTGCCAGTAGTGGTCAGGGGGTGCCCCGCTACGAGCAGTACTTC. Protein product: CASSGQGVPRYEQYF.

In its sample, this clonotype was seen a few times. This chain uses TRBV2 with TRBJ1-5; D unclear. Germline CDR1 reads SNHLY; CDR2 reads FYNNEI. CDR3 length: 15 residues. Trimming removed 1 base from V and 3 bases from J, with 10 bases in between. In DNA form, the CDR3 reads TGTGCCAGCAGTGAAGATGGCGGGAACAATCAGCCCCAGCATTTT. Its protein is CASSEDGGNNQPQHF. The variable domain in full, with the rest retrieved from reference TRBV2 and TRBJ1-5, is EPEVTQTPSHQVTQMGQEVILRCVPISNHLYFYWYRQILGQKVEFLVSFYNNEISEKSEIFDDQFSVERPDGSNFTLKIRSTKLEDSAMYFCASSEDGGNNQPQHFGDGTRLSIL.

In the case of this clonotype: With a much larger clone just one base away, this may be a read error. This chain uses TRBV5-1 with TRBJ1-1; 7 nucleotides line up with TRBD1. The CDR3 is 13 residues long. The germline V gene encodes CDR1 SGHRS and CDR2 YFSETQ. The CDR3 DNA is TGCGCCGGCAGGGGGACGGAGAACACTGAAGCTTTCTTT. Protein: CAGRGTENTEAFF. The entire variable domain, with the rest obtained from reference TRBV5-1 and TRBJ1-1, is as follows: KAGVTQTPRYLIKTRGQQVTLSCSPISGHRSVSWYQQTPGQGLQFLFEYFSETQRNKGNFPGRFSGRQFSNSRSEMNVSTLELGDSALYLCAGRGTENTEAFFGQGTRLTVV.

This clonotype was counted ten times or more. The V gene is TRBV7-9, the J gene TRBJ1-2; 10 bases agree with TRBD1. With V trimmed by 5 bases and J by 5 bases, 8 bases remained unmatched. CDR1 and CDR2 (germline): SEHNR, FQNEAQ (reference sequence). This CDR3 has 15 amino acids. CDR3 nucleotide sequence: TGTGCCAGCAGCCCGCAACCGGACAGGGGGTATGGCTACACCTTC. It yields the protein CASSPQPDRGYGYTF.

V usage is TRBV20-1 and J usage is TRBJ1-1; a weak D match, TRBD1 (6 bases). Per germline, CDR1 DFQATT and CDR2 SNEGSKA (reference sequence). V was pared by 5 bases and J by 5 bases, with 15 bases between. The CDR3 length is 13 residues. The CDR3 DNA is TGCAGTGCTCCCGATCCCAGGGGAACTGAAGCTTTCTTT. Translation: CSAPDPRGTEAFF.

The genes are TRBV10-3 and TRBJ2-6; D gene ambiguous. The CDR3 is 12 amino acids. Germline CDR1 is ENHRY and CDR2 is SYGVKD. The germline V and J ends were trimmed by 4 bases and 3 bases, with 1 base remaining between them. In DNA, the CDR3 is TGTGCCATCAGTGTTGGGGCCAACGTCCTGACTTTC. Its protein product is CAISVGANVLTF.

This clonotype was recorded a few times. The rearrangement links TRBV20-1 to TRBJ2-2; no clear D gene. The length of the CDR3 is 14 residues. Germline V gene data show CDR1 as DFQATT and CDR2 as SNEGSKA (reference sequence). Trimming removed 0 bases from V and 1 base from J, with 6 bases in between. CDR3 nucleotide sequence: TGCAGTGCTAGAGATGTAGGGAACACCGGGGAGCTGTTTTTT. This encodes CSARDVGNTGELFF.

V usage is TRBV25-1 and J usage is TRBJ1-6; 10 nucleotides match TRBD1. Per the germline V gene, CDR1 is MGHDK and CDR2 is SYGVNS. V lost 3 bases to trimming and J lost 7 bases; unmatched junction nucleotides: 6. The CDR3 covers 16 residues. In DNA, the CDR3 is TGTGCCAGCAGTGATTCCGGGACAGGGGAAAATTCACCCCTCCACTTT. Its translation is CASSDSGTGENSPLHF.

This clonotype occurred a few times. The chain is built from TRBV9 and TRBJ2-7; 10 nucleotides line up with TRBD2. The CDR3 runs to 17 residues. Germline CDR1 is SGDLS and CDR2 is YYNGEE. J lost 0 bases, V lost 4 bases, and 10 bases had no gene match. This CDR3 is CASSRLAGASSSYEQYF. The CDR3 DNA reads TGTGCCAGCAGCCGGCTAGCGGGGGCCTCGAGCTCCTACGAGCAGTACTTC.

V gene TRBV7-8 combines with J gene TRBJ1-1; the match to TRBD1 covers 7 bases. V shed 1 base, J shed 0 bases, and the junction held 5 bases outside the gene matches. This CDR3 region has 16 residues. CDR1 SGHVS and CDR2 FQNEAQ come from the germline V gene. In nucleotides, the CDR3 is TGTGCCAGCAGCTTAGAACGACAGGGTCTGAACACTGAAGCTTTCTTT. It is translated as CASSLERQGLNTEAFF.

This clonotype was recorded a few times. V and J are TRBV5-1 and TRBJ1-1; unclear D gene. Trimming cost V 4 bases and J 1 base, with 14 bases left between them. Looked up from germline, CDR1 is SGHRS and CDR2 is YFSETQ. This CDR3 contains 15 residues. CDR3 sequence reads: CASSVGYPQNTEAFF. The CDR3 DNA reads as TGCGCCAGCAGCGTGGGATACCCGCAGAACACTGAAGCTTTCTTT.

The chain joins TRBV5-7 to TRBJ1-2, with D unresolved. TRBV5-7 falls under the ORF class, with uncertain function. This CDR3 has 14 amino acids. V lost 5 bases and J 0 bases, leaving 11 bases between the germline ends. DNA of the CDR3: TGTGCCAGCAGGCCGCTGGCCTCTAACTATGGCTACACCTTC. Translated, it gives CASRPLASNYGYTF.

The chain joins TRBV29-1 to TRBJ1-2, with 9 positions matching TRBD1. There are 12 residues in the CDR3. V lost 6 bases and J lost 7; bases outside the gene matches: 6. Germline loops: CDR1 SQVTM, CDR2 ANQGSEA. In nucleotides, the CDR3 is TGCAGCGTGGAGGGGACAGGGTCTGGCTACACCTTC. Protein product: CSVEGTGSGYTF.

The CDR3 is CSAMLPGTGLSNSPLHF. CDR3 coding DNA: TGCAGTGCTATGCTCCCCGGGACAGGGCTAAGTAATTCACCCCTCCACTTT. The rearrangement links TRBV20-1 to TRBJ1-6; 9 bases fit TRBD1. The CDR3 totals 17 residues. With 4 bases clipped from V and 6 bases from J, the junction kept 13 bases outside the gene matches. Germline lookup yields CDR1 DFQATT and CDR2 SNEGSKA (reference sequence).

For the CDR3, the DNA is TGCGCCAGCAGCCCCAGTGGGTGGGATGAAAAACTGTTTTTT. Its translation is CASSPSGWDEKLFF. The gene calls are TRBV5-1 and TRBJ1-4; no firm D call. The V gene's germline CDR1 is SGHRS and CDR2 YFSETQ. This CDR3 has 14 amino acids. Trimming cost V 4 bases and J 6 bases, with 13 bases left between them.

The chain links TRBV5-1 to TRBJ1-2; D gene uncertain. The CDR3 totals 11 residues. The V gene's germline CDR1 is SGHRS and CDR2 YFSETQ. Trimming shortened V by 4 bases and J by 8 bases, and 9 bases separated the two germline ends. The CDR3 DNA is TGCGCCAGCAGCCATGACCTAGGCTACACCTTC. Its protein product is CASSHDLGYTF.

This clonotype was picked up a small number of times. The genes are TRBV5-1 and TRBJ1-4; 9 bases line up with TRBD1. Germline V gives CDR1 SGHRS, CDR2 YFSETQ. With 4 bases clipped from V and 8 bases from J, the junction kept 6 bases outside the gene matches. This CDR3 region has 14 residues. The CDR3: CASSIGTGREKLFF. DNA for the CDR3: TGCGCCAGCAGCATAGGGACAGGGCGAGAAAAACTGTTTTTT.

The chain is built from TRBV15 and TRBJ2-5; 8 bases are shared with TRBD2. Looked up from germline, CDR1 is LNHNV and CDR2 is YYDKDF (reference sequence). The CDR3 consists of 15 residues. Trimming at V came to 1 base and at J to 9 bases, leaving 10 bases not matched to a gene. The CDR3 protein is CATSRGLPGGVPQYF. DNA of the CDR3: TGTGCCACCAGCAGAGGTTTACCGGGGGGGGTCCCCCAGTACTTC.

This clonotype was found a few times. The rearrangement joins TRBV12-3 or TRBV12-4 to TRBJ1-1; D gene ambiguous. The CDR3 spans 13 residues. Trimming pared 8 bases from V and 6 bases from J, leaving 16 bases between. This CDR3 reads CASRWGLRPEAFF. The CDR3 coding sequence is TGTGCCAGCCGCTGGGGTCTTCGGCCTGAAGCTTTCTTT.

This clonotype has only a few counts. This sequence joins TRBV19 and TRBJ1-5; tentative D call: TRBD1 (6 bases). Germline V gene data show CDR1 as LNHDA and CDR2 as SQIVND (reference sequence). The CDR3 is 13 amino acids. V dropped 1 base and J dropped 5 bases, with 6 bases sitting between them. CDR3 region: CASSIGTDQPQHF. The CDR3 DNA sequence: TGTGCCAGTAGTATAGGGACAGATCAGCCCCAGCATTTT. Supplemented by reference TRBV19 and TRBJ1-5, the full variable domain reads DGGITQSPKYLFRKEGQNVTLSCEQNLNHDAMYWYRQDPGQGLRLIYYSQIVNDFQKGDIAEGYSVSREKKESFPLTVTSAQKNPTAFYLCASSIGTDQPQHFGDGTRLSIL.

This clonotype has a single count. The gene calls are TRBV25-1 and TRBJ1-2, with TRBD1 as a possible D gene (5 bases). This CDR3 contains 15 residues. Trimming removed 6 bases at V and 4 bases at J, with 18 bases between. Germline CDR1 MGHDK, CDR2 SYGVNS. This CDR3 is CASSKNMGGGYGYTF. In nucleotides, the CDR3 is TGTGCCAGCAGCAAAAATATGGGGGGAGGCTATGGCTACACCTTC.